The 13 T cell receptor beta chains listed next were all sequenced from one sample in a study of cytomegalovirus exposure and HLA in healthy donors. Only in-frame clones appear in the TCRdb table, and some are missing; sequencing was by immunoSEQ multiplex PCR. The profile shows tens of thousands of clones, roughly 80% of them singletons. The sample comprised PBMCs. All receptors derive from a woman under 30 in good health and CMV-seropositive.

This chain uses TRBV14 with TRBJ2-5; no firm D call. The germline V and J ends were trimmed by 0 bases and 4 bases, with 3 bases remaining between them. Germline assignment: CDR1 SGHDN and CDR2 FVKESK. This CDR3 is built from 12 residues. The CDR3 reads CASSQERETQYF. CDR3 bases: TGTGCCAGCAGCCAAGAGAGAGAGACCCAGTACTTC. The whole variable domain, filled in from reference TRBV14 and TRBJ2-5, reads EAGVTQFPSHSVIEKGQTVTLRCDPISGHDNLYWYRRVMGKEIKFLLHFVKESKQDESGMPNNRFLAERTGGTYSTLKVQPAELEDSGVYFCASSQERETQYFGPGTRLLVL.

The rearrangement links TRBV9 to TRBJ1-1; possible D gene TRBD1, 5 bases. Germline CDR1 and CDR2: SGDLS and YYNGEE. The V end was cut by 1 base, the J end by 8 bases, with 21 bases between. The CDR3 is 16 amino acids. The CDR3 DNA follows: TGTGCCAGCAGCGTACCGGCGCAGGGTGGCCCTTCAGAAGCTTTCTTT. Its protein product is CASSVPAQGGPSEAFF.

The chain couples TRBV4-3 to TRBJ1-2; D possibly corresponds to TRBD1 (5 bases). Germline-derived CDR1 and CDR2 are LGHNA and YSLEER. This CDR3 is 18 amino acids long. V dropped 0 bases and J dropped 1 base, with 18 bases sitting between them. The CDR3: CASSQDWGREVLNYGYTF. The CDR3 DNA reads as TGCGCCAGCAGCCAAGATTGGGGCAGGGAGGTACTTAACTATGGCTACACCTTC.

This chain links TRBV19 with TRBJ2-2, with D possibly TRBD2 on 6 matching bases. Germline V CDR1 and CDR2: LNHDA, SQIVND (reference sequence). V lost 7 bases to trimming and J lost 1 base, with 10 bases between them. The CDR3 totals 14 residues. The DNA for the CDR3 is TGTGCCAGTACGGCCGGGGGGAACACCGGGGAGCTGTTTTTT. Amino acid sequence: CASTAGGNTGELFF.

The chain recombines TRBV25-1 with TRBJ2-1; TRBD2 matches 9 bases. V lost 4 bases, J lost 8 bases, and 9 bases stayed unmatched. The CDR3 contains 15 residues. In germline, CDR1 is MGHDK, CDR2 SYGVNS. The CDR3 DNA reads TGTGCCAGCAGTGGTCTAGCGGGGCCGGGCGATGAGCAGTTCTTC. Protein product: CASSGLAGPGDEQFF.

V and J are TRBV7-9 and TRBJ1-4; 12 positions agree with TRBD1. V dropped 5 bases and J dropped 7; count of bases not matched to a gene: 8. Germline assignment: CDR1 SEHNR and CDR2 FQNEAQ (reference sequence). The CDR3 has 16 residues. CDR3 region: CASSHRDRGRGEKLFF. DNA of the CDR3: TGTGCCAGCAGCCACCGGGACAGGGGGCGGGGTGAAAAACTGTTTTTT.

This clone has only one observation. The chain employs TRBV5-4 and TRBJ2-1, with D possibly matching TRBD2 (5 bases). Germline V CDR1 and CDR2: SGHNT, YYREEE (reference sequence). The V gene lost 4 bases and the J gene lost 1 base, with 9 bases spanning the gap. There are 14 residues in the CDR3. The CDR3 spells CASSAWTSYNEQFF. Here the CDR3 DNA reads TGTGCCAGCAGCGCCTGGACTTCCTACAATGAGCAGTTCTTC.

The chain has TRBV7-2 and TRBJ1-2; D possibly corresponds to TRBD1 (5 bases). V was shortened by 5 bases and J by 0 bases, with 19 bases between the two germline ends. Germline V gives CDR1 SGHTA, CDR2 FQGNSA. This CDR3 is 17 amino acids long. In DNA, the CDR3 is TGTGCCAGCAGCACTGACAGCGCCTTACTTTCTAACTATGGCTACACCTTC. Its translation is CASSTDSALLSNYGYTF.

This clone was observed a few times. The chain links TRBV6-5 to TRBJ1-2; D unresolved. Trimming shortened V by 5 bases and J by 5 bases, and 12 bases separated the two germline ends. This CDR3 has 13 residues. Germline values: CDR1 MNHEY, CDR2 SVGAGI. This CDR3 reads CASSPAAGYGYTF. The CDR3 coding sequence is TGTGCCAGCAGTCCCGCCGCGGGATATGGCTACACCTTC.

This chain links TRBV11-2 with TRBJ2-5; 8 bases match TRBD2. The CDR3 is 14 residues long. Per the germline V gene, CDR1 is SGHAT and CDR2 is FQNNGV. J was trimmed by 6 bases and V by 3 bases; bases with no gene match: 6. The CDR3 bases are TGTGCCAGCAGCTTGGACGGGGGGGTAAAGACCCAGTACTTC. Translated, it gives CASSLDGGVKTQYF.

The chain joins TRBV4-2 to TRBJ1-6, with 9 bases that match TRBD1. Germline CDR1 LGHNA, CDR2 YNFKEQ. J was trimmed by 6 bases and V by 2 bases; bases with no gene match: 5. The CDR3 is made up of 16 amino acids. In DNA, the CDR3 is TGTGCCAGCAGCCAAAGACGGGACAGGGCTAATTCACCCCTCCACTTT. Protein product: CASSQRRDRANSPLHF.

This clone was recorded once. The chain couples TRBV6-5 to TRBJ1-2; tentative D call: TRBD1 (6 bases). V was shortened by 11 bases and J by 2 bases, with 12 bases between the two germline ends. CDR1 MNHEY and CDR2 SVGAGI come from the germline V gene. CDR3 length: 12 amino acids. CDR3 bases: TGTGCCGCGGGGGCTGGCAACTATGGCTACACCTTC. This sequence encodes CAAGAGNYGYTF.

The CDR3 protein is CASSMAGQGTYSPLHF. Here the CDR3 DNA reads TGTGCCAGTAGTATGGCGGGACAGGGGACATATTCACCCCTCCACTTT. The chain recombines TRBV19 with TRBJ1-6, with 10 bases fitting TRBD1. J lost 8 bases, V lost 3 bases, and 7 bases had no gene match. The germline gives CDR1 LNHDA, CDR2 SQIVND (reference sequence). The CDR3 loop spans 16 amino acids.